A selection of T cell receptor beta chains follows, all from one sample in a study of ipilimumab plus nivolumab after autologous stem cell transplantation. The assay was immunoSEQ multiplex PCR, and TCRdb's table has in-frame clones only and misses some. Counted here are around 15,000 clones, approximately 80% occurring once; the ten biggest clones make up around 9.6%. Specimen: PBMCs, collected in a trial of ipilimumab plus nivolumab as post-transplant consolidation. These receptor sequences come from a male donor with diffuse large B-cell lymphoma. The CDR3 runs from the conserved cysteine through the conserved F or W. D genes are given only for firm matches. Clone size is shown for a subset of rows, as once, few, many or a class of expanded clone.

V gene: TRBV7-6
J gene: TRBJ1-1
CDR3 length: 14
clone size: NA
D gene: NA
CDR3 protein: CASSLQGGGTEAFF
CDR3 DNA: TGTGCCAGCAGCCTACAGGGTGGTGGCACTGAAGCTTTCTTT

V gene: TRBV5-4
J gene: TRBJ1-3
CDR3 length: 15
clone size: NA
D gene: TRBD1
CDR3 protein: CASSWGTASGNTIYF
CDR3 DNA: TGTGCCAGCAGCTGGGGGACAGCCTCTGGAAACACCATATATTTT

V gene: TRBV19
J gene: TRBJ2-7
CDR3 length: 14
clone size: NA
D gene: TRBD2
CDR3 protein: CASKQETRGGEQYF
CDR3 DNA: TGTGCCAGTAAGCAAGAGACCCGGGGGGGAGAGCAGTACTTC

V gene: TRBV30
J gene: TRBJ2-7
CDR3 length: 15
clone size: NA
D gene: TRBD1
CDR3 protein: CAWREGQGAHYEQYF
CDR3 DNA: TGTGCCTGGAGGGAGGGACAGGGGGCACACTACGAGCAGTACTTC

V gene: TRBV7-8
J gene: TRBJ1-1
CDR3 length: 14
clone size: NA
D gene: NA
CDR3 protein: CASSYRWMNTEAFF
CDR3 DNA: TGTGCCAGCAGCTATAGGTGGATGAACACTGAAGCTTTCTTT

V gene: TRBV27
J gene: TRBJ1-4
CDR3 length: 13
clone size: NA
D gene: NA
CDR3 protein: CASSEEGGEKLFF
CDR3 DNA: TGTGCCAGCAGCGAGGAGGGGGGTGAAAAACTGTTTTTT

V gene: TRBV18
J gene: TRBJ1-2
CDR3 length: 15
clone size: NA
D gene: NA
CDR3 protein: CASSGAGASNYGYTF
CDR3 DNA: TGTGCCAGCTCCGGTGCGGGGGCTTCGAACTATGGCTACACCTTC

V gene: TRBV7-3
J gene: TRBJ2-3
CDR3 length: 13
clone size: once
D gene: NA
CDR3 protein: CASSLMLRDTQYF
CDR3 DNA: TGTGCCAGCAGCTTAATGTTGCGGGATACGCAGTATTTT

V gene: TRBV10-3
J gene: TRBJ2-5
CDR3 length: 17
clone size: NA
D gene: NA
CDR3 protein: CAISESSSPPLQETQYF
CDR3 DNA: TGTGCCATCAGTGAGTCATCCAGCCCTCCGCTCCAAGAGACCCAGTACTTC

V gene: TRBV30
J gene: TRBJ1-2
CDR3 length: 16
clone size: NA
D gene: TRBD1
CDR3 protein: CAWIIPGQGRNYGYTF
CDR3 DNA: TGTGCCTGGATCATCCCGGGACAGGGTAGGAACTATGGCTACACCTTC

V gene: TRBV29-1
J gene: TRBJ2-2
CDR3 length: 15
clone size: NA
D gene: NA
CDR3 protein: CSVEALGSSTGELFF
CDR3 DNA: TGCAGCGTTGAGGCCCTAGGATCGAGCACCGGGGAGCTGTTTTTT

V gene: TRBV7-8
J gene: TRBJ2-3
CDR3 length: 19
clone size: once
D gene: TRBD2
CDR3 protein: CASSFLLAGAYLGPDTQYF
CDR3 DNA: TGTGCCAGCAGCTTCTTACTAGCGGGGGCCTACCTTGGCCCAGATACGCAGTATTTT

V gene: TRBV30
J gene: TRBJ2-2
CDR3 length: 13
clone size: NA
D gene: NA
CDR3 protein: CAWTGSNTGELFF
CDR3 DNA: TGTGCCTGGACAGGGTCCAACACCGGGGAGCTGTTTTTT

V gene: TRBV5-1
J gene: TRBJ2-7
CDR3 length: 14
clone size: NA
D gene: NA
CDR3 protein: CASSLATDLYEQYF
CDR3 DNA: TGCGCCAGCAGCTTGGCCACCGACCTCTACGAGCAGTACTTC

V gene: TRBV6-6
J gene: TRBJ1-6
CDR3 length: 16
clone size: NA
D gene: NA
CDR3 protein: CASSLRSSDFNSPLHF
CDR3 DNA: TGTGCCAGCAGCTTAAGGTCCAGCGACTTTAATTCACCCCTCCACTTT

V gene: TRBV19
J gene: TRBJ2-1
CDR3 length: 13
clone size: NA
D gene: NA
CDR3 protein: CASSRPINNEQFF
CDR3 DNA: TGTGCCAGTAGCCGACCAATTAACAATGAGCAGTTCTTC

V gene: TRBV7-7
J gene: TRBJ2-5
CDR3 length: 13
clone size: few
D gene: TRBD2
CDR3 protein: CASSPTSGGTQYF
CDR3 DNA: TGTGCCAGCAGCCCGACTAGCGGGGGCACCCAGTACTTC

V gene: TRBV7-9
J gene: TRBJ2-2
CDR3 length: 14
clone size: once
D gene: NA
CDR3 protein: CASINWANTGELFF
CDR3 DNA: TGTGCCAGCATCAACTGGGCGAACACCGGGGAGCTGTTTTTT

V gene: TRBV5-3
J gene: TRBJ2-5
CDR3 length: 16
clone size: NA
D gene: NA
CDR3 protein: CARSLKMQGKRETQYF
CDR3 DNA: TGTGCCAGAAGCTTGAAGATGCAGGGGAAGAGAGAGACCCAGTACTTC

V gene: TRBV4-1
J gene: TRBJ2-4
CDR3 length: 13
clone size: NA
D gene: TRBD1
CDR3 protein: CASSQEQGAAVHF
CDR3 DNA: TGCGCCAGCAGCCAAGAACAGGGGGCCGCTGTGCACTTC